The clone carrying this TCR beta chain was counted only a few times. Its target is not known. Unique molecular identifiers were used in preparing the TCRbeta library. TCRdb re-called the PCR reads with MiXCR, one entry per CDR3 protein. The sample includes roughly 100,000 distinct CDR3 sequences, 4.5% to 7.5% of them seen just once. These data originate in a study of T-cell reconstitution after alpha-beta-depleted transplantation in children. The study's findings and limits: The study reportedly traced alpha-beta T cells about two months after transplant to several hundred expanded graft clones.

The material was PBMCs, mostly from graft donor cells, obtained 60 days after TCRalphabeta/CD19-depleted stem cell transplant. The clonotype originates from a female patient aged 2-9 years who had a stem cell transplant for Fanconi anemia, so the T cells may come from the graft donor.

In DNA form, the CDR3 reads TGCAGCGTCGGACAGGCGCTGGCCGGCAATGAGCAGTTCTTC. Protein sequence: CSVGQALAGNEQFF. The V call is TRBV29-1, the J call TRBJ2-1; 7 nucleotides match TRBD1. Unmatched junction bases numbered 11, after V lost 6 bases and J lost 6 bases. From germline, CDR1 is SQVTM and CDR2 ANQGSEA. There are 14 residues in the CDR3.